These 2 T cell receptor beta chains were sequenced from one sample in a study of early T cells in non-severe SARS-CoV-2 infection. Using its own MiXCR run on the 5' RACE reads, TCRdb lists one record per CDR3 protein. The table has tens of thousands of distinct CDR3 sequences, around 13% seen once. The sample was whole blood. Source of these receptors: an adult who was a healthcare worker with PCR-confirmed SARS-CoV-2 infection or an uninfected control (not recorded which).

A few counts support this clonotype. The chain has TRBV3-1 and TRBJ2-5; 9 positions match TRBD2. The V gene's germline CDR1 is LGHDT and CDR2 YNNKEL (reference sequence). The trim removed 1 base at V and 2 bases at J, leaving 5 bases unmatched. This CDR3 is 16 amino acids long. The CDR3 region has the DNA TGTGCCAGCAGCCAAGGAGCGGGGGGCCCGCAAGAGACCCAGTACTTC. Protein sequence: CASSQGAGGPQETQYF.

This clonotype was observed at least ten times. This chain connects TRBV24-1 to TRBJ2-5; TRBD2 matches at 9 bases. The germline V gene encodes CDR1 KGHDR and CDR2 SFDVKD. The CDR3 covers 17 residues. Trimming at V came to 3 bases and at J to 2 bases, leaving 9 bases not matched to a gene. DNA for the CDR3: TGTGCCACCAGTGATCAGAGACTAGCGGTTAATCAAGAGACCCAGTACTTC. Its translation: CATSDQRLAVNQETQYF.